This is a list of T cell receptor beta chains from one sample in a study of PD-L1 blockade in urothelial cancer. Sequencing used immunoSEQ multiplex PCR; TCRdb keeps in-frame clones, though not all of them. The sample contains about 100,000 clones, 70% to 90% of which appear only once. The starting material was PBMCs, obtained around atezolizumab (anti-PD-L1) treatment. Receptor source: a man in his fifties or sixties with urothelial cancer. CDR3s include the opening cysteine and the closing phenylalanine or tryptophan. The order of the fields is V gene, J gene, clone size, D gene, CDR3 protein, CDR3 DNA. The D gene is left open where the match is weak. The listing skips clone size in some rows; elsewhere it reads once, few, many or a size class.

V: TRBV30
J: TRBJ2-7
size: .
D: TRBD1
CDR3: CAWRGTGRVGYEQYF
DNA: TGTGCCTGGAGGGGGACAGGGAGGGTGGGCTACGAGCAGTACTTC

V: TRBV29-1
J: TRBJ2-7
size: .
D: .
CDR3: CSVEGTTDYEQYF
DNA: TGCAGCGTTGAGGGAACGACTGACTACGAGCAGTACTTC

V: TRBV27
J: TRBJ1-3
size: .
D: TRBD1
CDR3: CASRQGAPGNTIYF
DNA: TGTGCCAGCAGACAGGGGGCGCCCGGAAACACCATATATTTT

V: TRBV11-3
J: TRBJ2-1
size: once
D: .
CDR3: CASSLDRNQEQFF
DNA: TGTGCCAGCAGCCTCGACAGGAACCAGGAGCAGTTCTTC

V: TRBV5-4
J: TRBJ2-7
size: .
D: .
CDR3: CASSATDEQYF
DNA: TGTGCCAGCAGCGCAACAGACGAGCAGTACTTC

V: TRBV28
J: TRBJ2-1
size: .
D: TRBD1
CDR3: CASSPRDSTQNLYNEQFF
DNA: TGTGCCAGCAGCCCTCGGGACAGTACACAAAACCTATACAATGAGCAGTTCTTC

V: TRBV30
J: TRBJ1-2
size: once
D: .
CDR3: CAWSAPRGGSYGYTF
DNA: TGTGCCTGGAGTGCCCCCCGGGGAGGAAGTTATGGCTACACCTTC

V: TRBV28
J: TRBJ1-2
size: once
D: .
CDR3: CASSSPRQGWGYTF
DNA: TGTGCCAGCAGTTCCCCTAGGCAGGGTTGGGGCTACACCTTC

V: TRBV7-9
J: TRBJ2-1
size: .
D: .
CDR3: CASSPPGLANSYNEQFF
DNA: TGTGCCAGCAGCCCTCCAGGGCTAGCGAACTCCTACAATGAGCAGTTCTTC

V: TRBV14
J: TRBJ2-3
size: .
D: TRBD2
CDR3: CASSPPSGQGQYF
DNA: TGTGCCAGCAGCCCCCCTAGCGGGCAGGGGCAGTATTTT

V: TRBV6-6
J: TRBJ1-2
size: .
D: TRBD1
CDR3: CASSAGTGNYGYTF
DNA: TGTGCCAGCAGTGCCGGGACAGGGAACTATGGCTACACCTTC

V: TRBV5-4
J: TRBJ1-2
size: .
D: .
CDR3: CASSLARSRAVGYTF
DNA: TGTGCCAGCAGCTTGGCCAGGAGCAGGGCGGTTGGCTACACCTTC

V: TRBV11-3
J: TRBJ2-4
size: .
D: .
CDR3: CASSRGTKNIQYF
DNA: TGTGCCAGCAGCAGAGGGACCAAAAACATTCAGTACTTC

V: TRBV6-5
J: TRBJ2-7
size: once
D: .
CDR3: CASRRDSYYEQYF
DNA: TGTGCCAGCAGACGGGACTCGTACTACGAGCAGTACTTC

V: TRBV4-2
J: TRBJ2-7
size: .
D: .
CDR3: CASSQGAAESYEQYF
DNA: TGTGCCAGCAGCCAAGGTGCGGCAGAAAGCTACGAGCAGTACTTC

V: TRBV6-6
J: TRBJ2-2
size: .
D: TRBD1
CDR3: CASSPQDRVLAGELFF
DNA: TGTGCCAGCAGTCCCCAGGACAGGGTATTGGCCGGGGAGCTGTTTTTT

V: TRBV18
J: TRBJ2-5
size: .
D: TRBD1
CDR3: CASSPQNRGRETQYF
DNA: TGTGCCAGCTCACCACAGAACAGGGGCCGAGAGACCCAGTACTTC

V: TRBV7-2
J: TRBJ2-7
size: .
D: .
CDR3: CASSLAREQYF
DNA: TGTGCCAGCAGCTTAGCGCGGGAGCAGTACTTC

V: TRBV7-2
J: TRBJ1-6
size: .
D: .
CDR3: CASSLDSGLLHF
DNA: TGTGCCAGCAGCTTAGATTCCGGACTCCTCCACTTT

V: TRBV5-1
J: TRBJ1-5
size: .
D: TRBD1
CDR3: CASSTTGGINQPQHF
DNA: TGCGCCAGCAGCACGACAGGGGGGATCAATCAGCCCCAGCATTTT

V: TRBV28
J: TRBJ1-1
size: .
D: TRBD1
CDR3: CASSPSGQALLNTEAFF
DNA: TGTGCCAGCAGCCCCTCGGGACAGGCCCTCCTGAACACTGAAGCTTTCTTT

V: TRBV6-1
J: TRBJ1-5
size: .
D: TRBD1
CDR3: CASRKGTGGGQPQHF
DNA: TGTGCCAGCAGAAAGGGGACAGGGGGCGGACAGCCCCAGCATTTT

V: TRBV5-5
J: TRBJ2-7
size: .
D: TRBD1
CDR3: CASSPGQDHSEQYF
DNA: TGTGCCAGCAGCCCGGGACAGGACCACTCGGAGCAGTACTTC

V: TRBV7-8
J: TRBJ1-5
size: .
D: TRBD1
CDR3: CASSADRAHQPQHF
DNA: TGTGCCAGCAGCGCCGACAGGGCCCATCAGCCCCAGCATTTT

V: TRBV15
J: TRBJ1-3
size: .
D: TRBD1
CDR3: CATSYGDRSSGNTIYF
DNA: TGTGCCACCAGCTATGGGGACAGAAGCTCTGGAAACACCATATATTTT

V: TRBV11-2
J: TRBJ2-1
size: .
D: .
CDR3: CASSTHNEQFF
DNA: TGTGCCAGCAGCACACACAATGAGCAGTTCTTC

V: TRBV19
J: TRBJ2-6
size: .
D: .
CDR3: CASTPGFLATHSGANVLTF
DNA: TGTGCCAGTACCCCCGGGTTCTTGGCTACGCACTCTGGGGCCAACGTCCTGACTTTC

V: TRBV7-2
J: TRBJ1-2
size: .
D: TRBD1
CDR3: CASSLAGGRAGYTF
DNA: TGTGCCAGCAGCTTAGCAGGGGGCAGGGCTGGCTACACCTTC

V: TRBV6-4
J: TRBJ2-1
size: .
D: .
CDR3: CASSDLMGGSVNEQFF
DNA: TGTGCCAGCAGTGACTTAATGGGGGGTTCAGTTAATGAGCAGTTCTTC

V: TRBV2
J: TRBJ2-1
size: .
D: TRBD2
CDR3: CASRDGLGYRNEQFF
DNA: TGTGCCAGCAGGGATGGACTAGGGTATCGCAATGAGCAGTTCTTC

V: TRBV5-1
J: TRBJ1-1
size: .
D: .
CDR3: CASSLVTAGLRAGTEAFF
DNA: TGCGCCAGCAGCTTGGTAACAGCGGGGCTGAGAGCGGGGACTGAAGCTTTCTTT

V: TRBV6-1
J: TRBJ2-5
size: .
D: TRBD1
CDR3: CASNSRHRGQETQYF
DNA: TGTGCCAGCAATTCCCGACACAGGGGCCAAGAGACCCAGTACTTC

V: TRBV11-3
J: TRBJ2-7
size: .
D: .
CDR3: CASTSGGRLFAYEQYF
DNA: TGTGCCAGCACCTCCGGCGGCCGTCTCTTTGCCTACGAGCAGTACTTC

V: TRBV19
J: TRBJ2-1
size: .
D: .
CDR3: CASTYGGAGGRQFF
DNA: TGTGCCAGTACATACGGGGGCGCAGGGGGAAGGCAGTTCTTC

V: TRBV5-4
J: TRBJ2-7
size: .
D: TRBD2
CDR3: CASSPGASGNTYEQYF
DNA: TGTGCCAGCAGCCCAGGGGCTAGCGGGAATACCTACGAGCAGTACTTC

V: TRBV6-5
J: TRBJ2-1
size: .
D: TRBD1
CDR3: CASSPGQGINEQFF
DNA: TGTGCCAGCAGTCCGGGACAGGGGATCAATGAGCAGTTCTTC

V: TRBV15
J: TRBJ2-7
size: .
D: TRBD1
CDR3: CATSTGDRDNEQYF
DNA: TGTGCCACCAGCACAGGGGACAGGGACAACGAGCAGTACTTC

V: TRBV9
J: TRBJ2-1
size: .
D: TRBD2
CDR3: CASSVGPGTSGDNEQFF
DNA: TGTGCCAGCAGCGTCGGCCCCGGGACTAGCGGGGACAATGAGCAGTTCTTC

V: TRBV7-2
J: TRBJ1-2
size: once
D: TRBD1
CDR3: CASSQRQGGSYTF
DNA: TGTGCCAGCAGCCAAAGACAGGGGGGAAGCTACACCTTC

V: TRBV7-9
J: TRBJ2-7
size: .
D: .
CDR3: CASTIGNEQYF
DNA: TGTGCCAGTACTATCGGGAACGAGCAGTACTTC

V: TRBV19
J: TRBJ2-5
size: once
D: .
CDR3: CASSISGAETQYF
DNA: TGTGCCAGTAGTATAAGTGGGGCTGAGACCCAGTACTTC

V: TRBV7-3
J: TRBJ2-3
size: .
D: TRBD2
CDR3: CASSLKGRAASGTEDTQYF
DNA: TGTGCCAGCAGCTTAAAGGGACGCGCGGCTAGCGGGACTGAAGATACGCAGTATTTT

V: TRBV10-1
J: TRBJ2-7
size: .
D: .
CDR3: CASSELGEQYF
DNA: TGCGCCAGCAGTGAGCTAGGCGAGCAGTACTTC

V: TRBV28
J: TRBJ1-1
size: few
D: .
CDR3: CASSSRAGEPEAFF
DNA: TGTGCCAGCAGTTCCCGGGCGGGGGAACCTGAAGCTTTCTTT

V: TRBV19
J: TRBJ2-2
size: .
D: TRBD1
CDR3: CASSWETGSSGELFF
DNA: TGTGCCAGTAGTTGGGAGACAGGGAGTTCCGGGGAGCTGTTTTTT

V: TRBV28
J: TRBJ1-1
size: few
D: .
CDR3: CASSPTGFRNREAFF
DNA: TGTGCCAGCAGCCCCACAGGTTTTCGAAACCGTGAAGCTTTCTTT

V: TRBV28
J: TRBJ2-7
size: .
D: TRBD1
CDR3: CASSPGTGIYEQYF
DNA: TGTGCCAGCAGTCCGGGGACAGGGATCTACGAGCAGTACTTC

V: TRBV27
J: TRBJ2-7
size: few
D: .
CDR3: CASGNYEQYF
DNA: TGTGCCAGCGGCAACTACGAGCAGTACTTC

V: TRBV6-1
J: TRBJ2-1
size: .
D: TRBD2
CDR3: CASSGPGLHYNEQFF
DNA: TGTGCCAGCAGTGGGCCGGGACTACACTACAATGAGCAGTTCTTC

V: TRBV10-3
J: TRBJ1-4
size: .
D: TRBD1
CDR3: CAISESRQGNGEKLFF
DNA: TGTGCCATCAGTGAGTCGAGACAGGGGAATGGTGAAAAACTGTTTTTT

V: TRBV18
J: TRBJ2-5
size: once
D: TRBD1
CDR3: CASSRLQGETQYF
DNA: TGTGCCAGCTCACGATTACAGGGGGAGACCCAGTACTTC

V: TRBV14
J: TRBJ2-1
size: .
D: .
CDR3: CASSPWGGSSYNEQFF
DNA: TGTGCCAGCAGCCCCTGGGGCGGAAGCTCCTACAATGAGCAGTTCTTC

V: TRBV5-1
J: TRBJ1-2
size: .
D: TRBD1
CDR3: CASSSGTGGIYGYTF
DNA: TGCGCCAGCAGCTCGGGGACAGGGGGCATCTATGGCTACACCTTC

V: TRBV14
J: TRBJ2-2
size: .
D: TRBD1
CDR3: CASSQVGGVTGELFF
DNA: TGTGCCAGCAGCCAAGTAGGGGGCGTGACCGGGGAGCTGTTTTTT

V: TRBV28
J: TRBJ1-5
size: .
D: .
CDR3: CASSFSPFGQPQHF
DNA: TGTGCCAGCAGTTTTTCCCCTTTCGGGCAGCCCCAGCATTTT

V: TRBV7-9
J: TRBJ2-5
size: .
D: TRBD2
CDR3: CASSFGTSGNGRGETQYF
DNA: TGTGCCAGCAGCTTCGGGACTAGCGGGAACGGCCGTGGAGAGACCCAGTACTTC